The T cell receptor (beta chain) under discussion was sequenced for a study of OX40 agonist ivuxolimab in advanced cancers. Findings and caveats of the study: Researchers report that CD8+ T cells had, on average, more expanded clones than CD4+. Circulating CD4+ and CD8+ T cells showed clonal expansion by week 6 at 0.1 to 3.0 mg/kg.

As concerns this clone: The antigen remains undetermined.

The method was immunoSEQ multiplex PCR; TCRdb's version includes in-frame clones alone and lacks a portion of them. The sample has around 25,000 clones, approximately 89% seen once. Germline values: CDR1 SGHKS, CDR2 YYEKEE (reference sequence). The CDR3 is 14 amino acids. The ends were cut back, 4 bases at V and 7 bases at J, with 17 bases in the middle. The chain uses TRBV5-5 and TRBJ2-5; D is possibly TRBD2 (5 bases). Sequenced here: CD4+ or CD8+ T cells sorted from blood, sampled in a trial of the OX40 agonist ivuxolimab. This receptor was taken from an adult with an advanced solid tumor such as melanoma, head and neck, liver or kidney cancer. The CDR3 reads CASSPEAVKGTQYF. CDR3 sequence (DNA): TGTGCCAGCAGCCCGGAGGCCGTCAAAGGGACCCAGTACTTC.